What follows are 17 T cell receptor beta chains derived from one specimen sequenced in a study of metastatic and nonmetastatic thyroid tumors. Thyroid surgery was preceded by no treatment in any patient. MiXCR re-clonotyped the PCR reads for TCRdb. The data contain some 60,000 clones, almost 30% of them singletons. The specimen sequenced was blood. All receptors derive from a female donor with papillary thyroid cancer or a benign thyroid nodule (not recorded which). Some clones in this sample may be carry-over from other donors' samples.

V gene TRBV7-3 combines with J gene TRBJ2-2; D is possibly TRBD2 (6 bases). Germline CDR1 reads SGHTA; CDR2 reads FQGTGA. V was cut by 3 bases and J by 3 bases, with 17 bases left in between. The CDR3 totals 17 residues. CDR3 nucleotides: TGTGCCAGCAGCTTCGATAGCGGCGGAGGGTACACCGGGGAGCTGTTTTTT. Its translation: CASSFDSGGGYTGELFF.

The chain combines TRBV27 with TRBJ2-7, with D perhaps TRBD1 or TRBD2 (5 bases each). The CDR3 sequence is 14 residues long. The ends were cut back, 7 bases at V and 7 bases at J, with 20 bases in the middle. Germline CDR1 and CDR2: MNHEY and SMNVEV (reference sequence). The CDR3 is CASTIGDGTKEQYF. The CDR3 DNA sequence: TGTGCCAGCACTATCGGGGACGGAACCAAAGAGCAGTACTTC.

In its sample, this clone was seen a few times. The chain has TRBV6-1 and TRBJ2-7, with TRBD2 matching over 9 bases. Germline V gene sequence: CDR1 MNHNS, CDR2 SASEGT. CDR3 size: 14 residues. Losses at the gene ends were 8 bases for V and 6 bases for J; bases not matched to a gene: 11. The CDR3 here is CASLWAAGGLEQYF. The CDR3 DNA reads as TGTGCCAGCCTCTGGGCGGCGGGAGGGCTCGAGCAGTACTTC.

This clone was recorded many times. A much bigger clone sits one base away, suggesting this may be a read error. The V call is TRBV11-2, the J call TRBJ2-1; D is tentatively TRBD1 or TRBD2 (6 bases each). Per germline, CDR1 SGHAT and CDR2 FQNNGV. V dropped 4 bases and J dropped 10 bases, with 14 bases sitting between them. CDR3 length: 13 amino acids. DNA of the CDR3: TGTGCCAGCAGCTATAAGGGGGACTTGGAGCAGTTCTTC. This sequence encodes CASSYKGDLEQFF.

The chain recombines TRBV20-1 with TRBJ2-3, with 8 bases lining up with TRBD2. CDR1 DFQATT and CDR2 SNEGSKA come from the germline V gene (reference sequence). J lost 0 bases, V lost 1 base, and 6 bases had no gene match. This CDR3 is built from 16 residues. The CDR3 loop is CSARARRGASTDTQYF. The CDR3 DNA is TGCAGTGCTAGAGCGAGGCGGGGGGCTAGCACAGATACGCAGTATTTT.

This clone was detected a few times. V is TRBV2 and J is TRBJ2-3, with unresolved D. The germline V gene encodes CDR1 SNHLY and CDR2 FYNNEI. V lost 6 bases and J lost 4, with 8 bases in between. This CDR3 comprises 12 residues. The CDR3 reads CASRALSDTQYF. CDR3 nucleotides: TGTGCCAGCAGGGCCTTATCAGATACGCAGTATTTT.

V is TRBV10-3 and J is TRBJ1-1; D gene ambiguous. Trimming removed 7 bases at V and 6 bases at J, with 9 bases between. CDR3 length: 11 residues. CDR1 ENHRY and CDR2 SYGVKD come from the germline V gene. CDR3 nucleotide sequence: TGTGCCATCATTTCAGACGCTGAAGCTTTCTTT. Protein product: CAIISDAEAFF.

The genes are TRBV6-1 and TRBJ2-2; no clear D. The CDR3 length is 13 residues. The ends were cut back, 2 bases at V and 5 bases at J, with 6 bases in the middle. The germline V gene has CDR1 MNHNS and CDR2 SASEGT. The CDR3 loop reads CASSEYVTGELFF. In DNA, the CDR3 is TGTGCCAGCAGTGAATACGTTACCGGGGAGCTGTTTTTT.

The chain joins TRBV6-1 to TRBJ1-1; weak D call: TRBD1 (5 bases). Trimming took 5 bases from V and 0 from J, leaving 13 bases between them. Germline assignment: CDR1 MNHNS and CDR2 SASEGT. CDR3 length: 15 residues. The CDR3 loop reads CASSQSGRVNTEAFF. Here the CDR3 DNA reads TGTGCCAGCAGTCAATCGGGACGAGTGAACACTGAAGCTTTCTTT.

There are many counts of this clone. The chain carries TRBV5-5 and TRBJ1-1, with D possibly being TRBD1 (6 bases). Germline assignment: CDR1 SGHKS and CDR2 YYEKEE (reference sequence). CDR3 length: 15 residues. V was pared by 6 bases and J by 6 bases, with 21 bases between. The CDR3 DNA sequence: TGTGCCAGCAAGATAGGGGGAGGAGGTTCACCTGAAGCTTTCTTT. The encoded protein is CASKIGGGGSPEAFF.

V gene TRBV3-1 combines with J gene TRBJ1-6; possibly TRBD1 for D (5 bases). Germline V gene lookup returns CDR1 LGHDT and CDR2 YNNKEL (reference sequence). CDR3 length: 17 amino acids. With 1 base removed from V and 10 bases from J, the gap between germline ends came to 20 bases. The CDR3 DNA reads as TGTGCCAGCAGCCAAGTGGTCCCGGGACTCGTAGGCTCACCCCTCCACTTT. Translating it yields CASSQVVPGLVGSPLHF.

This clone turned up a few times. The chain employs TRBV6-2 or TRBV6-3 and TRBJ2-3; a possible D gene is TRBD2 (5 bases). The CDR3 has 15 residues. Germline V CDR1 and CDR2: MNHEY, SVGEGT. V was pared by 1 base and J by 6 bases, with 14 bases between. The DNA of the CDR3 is TGTGCCAGCAGTTACTTATCACTAGGAGCCGATACGCAGTATTTT. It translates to CASSYLSLGADTQYF.

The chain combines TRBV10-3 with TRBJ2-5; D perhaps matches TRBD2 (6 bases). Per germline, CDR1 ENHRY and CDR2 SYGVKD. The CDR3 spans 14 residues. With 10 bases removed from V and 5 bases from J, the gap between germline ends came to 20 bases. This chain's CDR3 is CATEAGEGPETQYF. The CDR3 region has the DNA TGTGCCACGGAAGCGGGCGAGGGGCCGGAGACCCAGTACTTC.

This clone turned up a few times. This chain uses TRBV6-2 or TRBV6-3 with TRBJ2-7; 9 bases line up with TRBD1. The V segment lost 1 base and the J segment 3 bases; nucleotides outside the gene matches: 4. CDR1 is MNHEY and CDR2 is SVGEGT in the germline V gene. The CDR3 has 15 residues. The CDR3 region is CASSYLQGANYEQYF. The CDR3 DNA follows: TGTGCCAGCAGTTACTTACAGGGGGCGAACTACGAGCAGTACTTC.

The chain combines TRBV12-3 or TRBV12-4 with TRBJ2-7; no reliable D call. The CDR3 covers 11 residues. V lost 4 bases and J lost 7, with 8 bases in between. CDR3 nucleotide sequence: TGTGCCAGCAGTTCCAGTATGGAGCAGTACTTC. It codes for CASSSSMEQYF.

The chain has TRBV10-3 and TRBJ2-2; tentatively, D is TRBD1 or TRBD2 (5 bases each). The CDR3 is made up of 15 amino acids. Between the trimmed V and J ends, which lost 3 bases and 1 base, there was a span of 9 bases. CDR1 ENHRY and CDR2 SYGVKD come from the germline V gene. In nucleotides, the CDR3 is TGTGCCATCAGTGAATTGGGGGAGAACACCGGGGAGCTGTTTTTT. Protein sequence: CAISELGENTGELFF.

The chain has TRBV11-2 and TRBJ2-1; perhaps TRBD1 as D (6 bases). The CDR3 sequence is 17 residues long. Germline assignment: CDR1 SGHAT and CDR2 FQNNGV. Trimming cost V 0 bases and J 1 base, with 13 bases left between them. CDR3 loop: CASSLDLGTPSYNEQFF. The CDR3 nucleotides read TGTGCCAGCAGCTTAGATCTTGGGACACCATCCTACAATGAGCAGTTCTTC.